This T cell receptor (beta chain) was documented in a study of HIV-infected patients and healthy controls. Alpha and beta constant-region primers primed reverse transcription of 400 to 500 ng RNA. Separate chain-specific third strand synthesis with multiplexing indices produced the alpha and beta libraries. TCRdb independently ran MiXCR on the 5' RACE reads; one entry per CDR3 protein. The sample lists roughly 20,000 distinct CDR3 sequences; over 9% were seen once. The repertoire came from unfractionated whole blood and reflected all unsorted peripheral T cells. Germline V gene lookup returns CDR1 DFQATT and CDR2 SNEGSKA (reference sequence). Trimming at V came to 5 bases and at J to 4 bases, leaving 7 bases not matched to a gene. The CDR3 is 14 residues long. The sample holds many counts of this clonotype.

The chain couples TRBV20-1 to TRBJ2-5; 10 nucleotides line up with TRBD1. This TCR derives from an adult in good health. The source material was blood. The CDR3 protein is CSAWDRGGLETQYF. In DNA, the CDR3 is TGCAGTGCTTGGGACAGGGGAGGTTTAGAGACCCAGTACTTC.